The present entry profiles one TCR beta chain with its context. No antigen is known for it. Amplification used 60 Vbeta primers and 13 Jbeta primers. Generated by immunoSEQ multiplex PCR, the TCRdb table keeps only in-frame clones and is missing some. In the table there are roughly 100,000 clones, 83% of which are singletons. This sample is drawn from a study of cytomegalovirus exposure and HLA in healthy donors. Study outcomes and limitations: Being indistinguishable, some V segments were excluded, TRBV6-2 and TRBV6-3 among them. In a later analysis, productive TCRs from donors in an Asian-associated ancestry cluster reportedly carried fewer N-insertions than the cohort mean.

Germline V gene data show CDR1 as MNHEY and CDR2 as SVGAGI. The CDR3 length is 13 residues. V lost 3 bases to trimming and J lost 10 bases, with 10 bases between them. The chain recombines TRBV6-5 with TRBJ1-6; the D gene is possibly TRBD1 (5 bases). This TCR came from a man younger than 35 in good health and CMV-seronegative. The sequenced sample consisted of PBMCs. The CDR3 region is CASSYNRMSPLHF. CDR3 DNA sequence: TGTGCCAGCAGTTATAACAGGATGTCACCCCTCCACTTT.